A single sample is the source of the 19 T cell receptor beta chains below, sequenced in a study of T cell repertoires in cytomegalovirus infection. TCRdb itself ran the reads through MiXCR, one entry per CDR3 protein. The table shows some 600,000 distinct CDR3 sequences, with roughly a quarter occurring only once. The sample was CD8+ T cells from PBMCs. The receptor set was obtained from a human donor in good health (CMV status not recorded). Some clones in this sample may be carry-over from other donors' samples.

There are a few counts of this clonotype. The J gene is TRBJ2-2, the V gene TRBV2, with a tentative D call TRBD2 (6 bases). V lost 6 bases and J lost 3, with 8 bases in between. This CDR3 is built from 13 residues. Per germline, CDR1 SNHLY and CDR2 FYNNEI. CDR3 protein: CASSGTYTGELFF. The CDR3 nucleotides read TGTGCCAGCAGCGGGACTTACACCGGGGAGCTGTTTTTT. Full variable domain (remainder filled in from reference TRBV2 and TRBJ2-2): EPEVTQTPSHQVTQMGQEVILRCVPISNHLYFYWYRQILGQKVEFLVSFYNNEISEKSEIFDDQFSVERPDGSNFTLKIRSTKLEDSAMYFCASSGTYTGELFFGEGSRLTVL.

Ten or more counts support this clonotype. The chain links TRBV7-9 to TRBJ1-1; 8 bases are shared with TRBD1. This CDR3 is 17 amino acids long. Looked up from germline, CDR1 is SEHNR and CDR2 is FQNEAQ (reference sequence). The trim removed 5 bases at V and 0 bases at J, leaving 11 bases unmatched. The DNA of the CDR3 is TGTGCCAGCAGCCTGGCCAGGGGGCCGTATTTGAACACTGAAGCTTTCTTT. As protein: CASSLARGPYLNTEAFF.

The gene calls are TRBV12-5 and TRBJ1-1; D is uncertain. V dropped 1 base and J dropped 3 bases, with 6 bases sitting between them. Germline CDR1 reads LGHNT; CDR2 reads FRNRAP. The CDR3 consists of 13 residues. The CDR3 DNA reads TGTGCTAGTGGTTTGGGGGGAGACACTGAAGCTTTCTTT. As protein: CASGLGGDTEAFF.

The chain employs TRBV12-3 or TRBV12-4 and TRBJ2-7; 7 bases are shared with TRBD1. The CDR3 loop spans 14 amino acids. Unmatched junction bases numbered 7, after V lost 6 bases and J lost 2 bases. This CDR3 reads CASSSGTAAYEQYF. The CDR3 region has the DNA TGTGCCAGCAGCTCCGGGACAGCCGCCTACGAGCAGTACTTC.

Ten or more counts support this clonotype. The CDR3 sequence is CAALDVNYGYTF. As DNA, the CDR3 is TGTGCCGCCCTGGACGTAAACTATGGCTACACCTTC. This chain uses TRBV10-3 with TRBJ1-2; D remains ambiguous. Germline V gene lookup returns CDR1 ENHRY and CDR2 SYGVKD. The CDR3 covers 12 residues. Deletions cut 11 bases from V and 2 bases from J, with 12 bases between.

Only a few counts were recorded for this clonotype. The CDR3 here is CASSPSSGIYNEQFF. CDR3 coding DNA: TGTGCCAGCAGTCCCTCTAGCGGAATCTACAATGAGCAGTTCTTC. The chain recombines TRBV12-3 or TRBV12-4 with TRBJ2-1, with 7 bases identical to TRBD2. CDR3 length: 15 residues. V lost 5 bases, J lost 3 bases, and 7 bases stayed unmatched.

In regard to this clonotype: The final CDR3 position lacks the conserved phenylalanine or tryptophan, pointing to a likely read error. This chain joins TRBV20-1 and TRBJ2-3; perhaps D is TRBD1 or TRBD2 (5 bases each). Trimming shortened V by 1 base and J by 4 bases, and 9 bases separated the two germline ends. Per germline, CDR1 DFQATT and CDR2 SNEGSKA (reference sequence). CDR3 length: 13 residues. CDR3 in amino acids: CSARVGEPDTQYS. The CDR3 DNA is TGCAGTGCTAGAGTGGGGGAGCCAGATACGCAGTATTCT.

This clonotype turned up a few times. This CDR3 is CASSHTTDRYEQYV. CDR3 in DNA: TGCGCCAGCAGCCACACAACGGACCGCTACGAGCAGTACGTC. The chain joins TRBV4-1 to TRBJ2-7, with D hard to call. The germline gives CDR1 MGHRA, CDR2 YSYEKL. The CDR3 extends over 14 amino acids. V was clipped by 3 bases and J by 3 bases, with 12 bases between them.

This clonotype was found a few times. V and J are TRBV20-1 and TRBJ1-2; D is undetermined. V lost 2 bases to trimming and J lost 4 bases, with 5 bases between them. This CDR3 region has 11 residues. The germline V gene encodes CDR1 DFQATT and CDR2 SNEGSKA (reference sequence). The CDR3 reads CSARRGYGYTF. The CDR3 nucleotides read TGCAGTGCTAGACGGGGCTATGGCTACACCTTC.

This sequence joins TRBV15 and TRBJ2-4; D remains unclear. V gave up 3 bases and J gave up 11 bases, with 8 bases separating them. From germline, CDR1 is LNHNV and CDR2 YYDKDF (reference sequence). The CDR3 is made up of 11 amino acids. This CDR3 reads CATSSAYVQYF. CDR3 in DNA: TGTGCCACCAGCAGTGCTTACGTTCAGTACTTC.

This clonotype was detected ten times or more. The V gene is TRBV7-2, the J gene TRBJ2-7; D is tentatively TRBD1 or TRBD2 (5 bases each). CDR1 and CDR2 from the germline V gene are SGHTA and FQGNSA. The CDR3 has 12 amino acids. Trimming stripped 10 bases from V and 1 base from J, with 11 bases between. The CDR3 loop is CAIRGRSYEQYF. CDR3 sequence (DNA): TGTGCCATTCGGGGACGATCCTACGAGCAGTACTTC. The full variable domain, with the rest looked up from reference TRBV7-2 and TRBJ2-7, is GAGVSQSPSNKVTEKGKDVELRCDPISGHTALYWYRQSLGQGLEFLIYFQGNSAPDKSGLPSDRFSAERTGGSVSTLTIQRTQQEDSAVYLCAIRGRSYEQYFGPGTRLTVT.

This clonotype has more than one count but fewer than ten. V is TRBV6-2 or TRBV6-3 and J is TRBJ2-7, with 9 bases aligning to TRBD2. The CDR3 has 15 residues. V gave up 6 bases and J gave up 5 bases; unmatched junction bases: 11. Germline V gene data show CDR1 as MNHEY and CDR2 as SVGEGT. The CDR3 region is CASSPIEGGRDEQYV. In DNA, the CDR3 is TGTGCCAGCAGCCCCATCGAGGGCGGGAGGGACGAGCAGTACGTC.

In this sample, this clonotype turned up a few times. The chain recombines TRBV5-6 with TRBJ2-3; D uncertain. There are 14 residues in the CDR3. Trimming removed 3 bases at V and 7 bases at J, with 15 bases between. The germline gives CDR1 SGHDT, CDR2 YYEEEE. The chain's CDR3 is CASSSDFGYNTQYF. CDR3 DNA: TGTGCCAGCAGCTCTGATTTTGGGTATAATACGCAGTATTTT.

This clonotype occurred many times. The chain is built from TRBV7-2 and TRBJ2-5; a weak D match, TRBD1 (5 bases). This CDR3 region has 14 residues. CDR1 is SGHTA and CDR2 is FQGNSA in the germline V gene. Trimming took 3 bases from V and 3 from J, leaving 11 bases between them. CDR3 DNA: TGTGCCAGCAGCTTGTGGACATCGAAAGAGACCCAGTACTTC. Its translation is CASSLWTSKETQYF. Complete variable domain (other parts from reference TRBV7-2 and TRBJ2-5): GAGVSQSPSNKVTEKGKDVELRCDPISGHTALYWYRQSLGQGLEFLIYFQGNSAPDKSGLPSDRFSAERTGGSVSTLTIQRTQQEDSAVYLCASSLWTSKETQYFGPGTRLLVL.

The rearrangement joins TRBV20-1 to TRBJ2-7; D is ambiguous. There are 13 residues in the CDR3. Germline CDR1 DFQATT, CDR2 SNEGSKA (reference sequence). V was clipped by 2 bases and J by 2 bases, with 10 bases between them. Here the CDR3 reads CSARRWATYEQYF. DNA of the CDR3: TGCAGTGCTAGACGATGGGCTACCTACGAGCAGTACTTC.

The chain couples TRBV28 to TRBJ2-5; 8 nucleotides match TRBD2. This CDR3 region has 18 residues. With V trimmed by 10 bases and J by 3 bases, 22 bases remained unmatched. Germline V gene lookup returns CDR1 MDHEN and CDR2 SYDVKM. The CDR3 bases are TGTGCCACCGAACCCCTCAGGCCCTTTTTGCGGGGGGAAGAGACCCAGTACTTC. Its protein product is CATEPLRPFLRGEETQYF.

J is TRBJ2-3 and V is TRBV13, with D tentatively TRBD1 or TRBD2 (6 bases each). This CDR3 is built from 14 residues. Germline CDR1 is PRHDT and CDR2 is FYEKMQ (reference sequence). V lost 5 bases and J 4 bases, leaving 13 bases between the germline ends. In DNA, the CDR3 is TGTGCCAGCAGCGCACGAAGGGGGGCAGATACGCAGTATTTT. Protein sequence: CASSARRGADTQYF. Based on the CDR3 plus reference TRBV13 and TRBJ2-3, the full variable domain is AAGVIQSPRHLIKEKRETATLKCYPIPRHDTVYWYQQGPGQDPQFLISFYEKMQSDKGSIPDRFSAQQFSDYHSELNMSSLELGDSALYFCASSARRGADTQYFGPGTRLTVL.

This clonotype showed up just once. The chain recombines TRBV10-1 with TRBJ2-3; TRBD1 agrees at 7 bases. This CDR3 is 16 amino acids long. In germline, CDR1 is WNHNN, CDR2 SYGVQD (reference sequence). Germline trimming cut 0 bases from V and 0 bases from J; bases unmatched to any gene: 3. CDR3: CASSESPGQSTDTQYF. CDR3 DNA sequence: TGCGCCAGCAGTGAGTCTCCGGGACAGAGCACAGATACGCAGTATTTT.

This clonotype was counted at least ten times. This rearrangement joins TRBV28 to TRBJ1-5; 7 bases match TRBD1. V trimming: 8 bases; J trimming: 6 bases; junction bases outside the gene matches: 7. Germline lookup yields CDR1 MDHEN and CDR2 SYDVKM. CDR3 length: 13 residues. The CDR3 here is CASLSTGFQPQHF. In nucleotides, the CDR3 is TGTGCCAGCCTGTCGACAGGGTTTCAGCCCCAGCATTTT. The entire variable domain, with the rest obtained from reference TRBV28 and TRBJ1-5, is as follows: DVKVTQSSRYLVKRTGEKVFLECVQDMDHENMFWYRQDPGLGLRLIYFSYDVKMKEKGDIPEGYSVSREKKERFSLILESASTNQTSMYLCASLSTGFQPQHFGDGTRLSIL.